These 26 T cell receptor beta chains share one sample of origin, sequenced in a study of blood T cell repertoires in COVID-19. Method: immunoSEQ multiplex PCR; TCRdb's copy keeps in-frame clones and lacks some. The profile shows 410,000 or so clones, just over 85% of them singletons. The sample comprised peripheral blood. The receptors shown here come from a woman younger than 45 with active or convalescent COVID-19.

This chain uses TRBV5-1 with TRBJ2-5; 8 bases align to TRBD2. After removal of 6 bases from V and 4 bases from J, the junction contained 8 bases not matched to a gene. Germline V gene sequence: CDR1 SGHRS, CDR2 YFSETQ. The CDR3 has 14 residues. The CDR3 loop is CASISGGPGETQYF. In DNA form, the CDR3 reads TGCGCCAGCATTTCGGGGGGGCCGGGAGAGACCCAGTACTTC.

Here the CDR3 DNA reads TGTGCCAGCAGTCACCGGACAGTTTGGGATGGCTACACCTTC. Encoded protein: CASSHRTVWDGYTF. The chain employs TRBV27 and TRBJ1-2; D possibly corresponds to TRBD1 (6 bases). The CDR3 length is 14 residues. V was cut by 5 bases and J by 6 bases, with 16 bases left in between. Per germline, CDR1 MNHEY and CDR2 SMNVEV (reference sequence).

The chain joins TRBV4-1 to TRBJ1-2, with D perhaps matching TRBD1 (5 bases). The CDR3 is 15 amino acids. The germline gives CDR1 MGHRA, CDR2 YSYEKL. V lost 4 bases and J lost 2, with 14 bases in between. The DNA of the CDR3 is TGCGCCAGCAGCCCTAATCCAGGGCCCAACTATGGCTACACCTTC. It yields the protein CASSPNPGPNYGYTF.

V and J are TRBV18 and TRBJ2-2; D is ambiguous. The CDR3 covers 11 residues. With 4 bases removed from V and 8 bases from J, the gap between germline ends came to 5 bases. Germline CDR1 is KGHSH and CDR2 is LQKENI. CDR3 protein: CASSLSGELFF. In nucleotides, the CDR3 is TGTGCCAGCTCACTGTCTGGGGAGCTGTTTTTT.

The CDR3 sequence is CASSPPGLTDTQYF. The CDR3 DNA sequence: TGTGCCAGTAGTCCACCCGGACTCACAGATACGCAGTATTTT. The rearrangement joins TRBV19 to TRBJ2-3, with a tentative D call TRBD2 (5 bases). The CDR3 totals 14 residues. V lost 5 bases to trimming and J lost 2 bases, with 11 bases between them. Germline CDR1 LNHDA, CDR2 SQIVND (reference sequence).

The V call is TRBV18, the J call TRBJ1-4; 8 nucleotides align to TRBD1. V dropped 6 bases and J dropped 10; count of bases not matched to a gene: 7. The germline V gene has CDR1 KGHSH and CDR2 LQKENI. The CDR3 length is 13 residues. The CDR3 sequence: CASSTTGDGKLFF. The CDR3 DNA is TGTGCCAGCTCTACGACAGGGGATGGAAAACTGTTTTTT. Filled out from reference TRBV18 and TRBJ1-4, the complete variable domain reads NAGVMQNPRHLVRRRGQEARLRCSPMKGHSHVYWYRQLPEEGLKFMVYLQKENIIDESGMPKERFSAEFPKEGPSILRIQQVVRGDSAAYFCASSTTGDGKLFFGSGTQLSVL.

The CDR3 loop reads CASSFSGRAEDTQYF. The CDR3 bases are TGTGCCAGCAGCTTTAGCGGGAGGGCCGAAGATACGCAGTATTTT. This sequence joins TRBV7-2 and TRBJ2-3, with 11 bases fitting TRBD2. Germline CDR1 is SGHTA and CDR2 is FQGNSA. With 3 bases clipped from V and 5 bases from J, the junction kept 4 bases outside the gene matches. The CDR3 has 15 residues.

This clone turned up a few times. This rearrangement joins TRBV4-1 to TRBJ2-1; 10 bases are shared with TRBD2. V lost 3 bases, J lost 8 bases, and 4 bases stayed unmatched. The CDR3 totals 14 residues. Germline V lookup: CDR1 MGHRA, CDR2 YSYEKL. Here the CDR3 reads CASSHLAGGDEQFF. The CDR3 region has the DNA TGCGCCAGCAGCCACTTAGCGGGAGGTGATGAGCAGTTCTTC.

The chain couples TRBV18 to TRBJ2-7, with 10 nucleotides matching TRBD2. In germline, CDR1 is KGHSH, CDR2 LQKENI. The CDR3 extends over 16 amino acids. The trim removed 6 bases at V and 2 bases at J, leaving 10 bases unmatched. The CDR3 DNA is TGTGCCAGCTCCCTACCTCGACTAGCGGGTACCTACGAGCAGTACTTC. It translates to CASSLPRLAGTYEQYF. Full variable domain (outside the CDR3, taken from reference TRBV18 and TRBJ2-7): NAGVMQNPRHLVRRRGQEARLRCSPMKGHSHVYWYRQLPEEGLKFMVYLQKENIIDESGMPKERFSAEFPKEGPSILRIQQVVRGDSAAYFCASSLPRLAGTYEQYFGPGTRLTVT.

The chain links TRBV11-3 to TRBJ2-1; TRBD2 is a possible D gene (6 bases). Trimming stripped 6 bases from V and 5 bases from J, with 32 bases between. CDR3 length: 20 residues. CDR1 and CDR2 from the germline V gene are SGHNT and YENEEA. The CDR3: CASSLRVRGRNRTRDNEQFF. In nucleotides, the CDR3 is TGTGCCAGCAGTTTAAGAGTTCGGGGGAGGAACCGAACGAGGGACAATGAGCAGTTCTTC.

The CDR3 region has the DNA TGTGCCAGCAAACGGACAGGGCCTGAAAAACTGTTTTTT. Translating it yields CASKRTGPEKLFF. This chain joins TRBV2 and TRBJ1-4; 8 bases line up with TRBD1. The CDR3 extends over 13 amino acids. From germline, CDR1 is SNHLY and CDR2 FYNNEI. Losses at the gene ends were 7 bases for V and 7 bases for J; bases not matched to a gene: 5.

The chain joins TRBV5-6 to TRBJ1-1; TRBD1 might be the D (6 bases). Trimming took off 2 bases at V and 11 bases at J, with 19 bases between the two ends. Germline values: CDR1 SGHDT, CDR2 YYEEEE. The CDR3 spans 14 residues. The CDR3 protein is CASSLGTPQREAFF. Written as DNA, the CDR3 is TGTGCCAGCAGCTTAGGGACACCCCAAAGGGAGGCTTTCTTT.

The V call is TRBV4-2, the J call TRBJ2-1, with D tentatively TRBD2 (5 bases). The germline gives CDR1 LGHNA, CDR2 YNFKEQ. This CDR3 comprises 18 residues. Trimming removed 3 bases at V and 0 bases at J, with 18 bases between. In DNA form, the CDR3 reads TGTGCCAGCAGCCAGGTGGCAGGAGCGGAAAGCTCCTACAATGAGCAGTTCTTC. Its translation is CASSQVAGAESSYNEQFF.

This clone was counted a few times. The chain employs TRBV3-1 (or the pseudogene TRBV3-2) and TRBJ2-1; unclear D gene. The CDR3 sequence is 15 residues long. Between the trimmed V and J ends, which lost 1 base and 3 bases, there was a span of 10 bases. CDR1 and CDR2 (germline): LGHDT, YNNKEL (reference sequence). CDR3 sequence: CASSQGVLYYNEQFF. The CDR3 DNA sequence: TGTGCCAGCAGCCAAGGTGTTCTATACTACAATGAGCAGTTCTTC.

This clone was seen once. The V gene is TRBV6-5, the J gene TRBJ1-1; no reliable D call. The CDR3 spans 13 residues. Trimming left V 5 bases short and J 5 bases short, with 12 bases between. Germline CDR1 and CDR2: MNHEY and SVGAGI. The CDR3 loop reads CASSTALTTEAFF. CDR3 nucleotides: TGTGCCAGCAGTACAGCTTTAACGACTGAAGCTTTCTTT.

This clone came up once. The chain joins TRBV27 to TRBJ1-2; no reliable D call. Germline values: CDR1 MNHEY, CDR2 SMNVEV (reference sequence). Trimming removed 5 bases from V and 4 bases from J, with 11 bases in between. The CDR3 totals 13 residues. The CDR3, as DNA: TGTGCCAGCAGTCCACAGTCGAGCTATGGCTACACCTTC. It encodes CASSPQSSYGYTF.

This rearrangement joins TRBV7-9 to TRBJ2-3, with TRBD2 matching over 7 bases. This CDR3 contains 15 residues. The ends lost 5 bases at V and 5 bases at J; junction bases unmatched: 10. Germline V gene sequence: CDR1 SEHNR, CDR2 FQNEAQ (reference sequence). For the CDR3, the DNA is TGTGCCAGCAGCACCATCGGCGGGAGTTTAGATACGCAGTATTTT. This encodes CASSTIGGSLDTQYF.

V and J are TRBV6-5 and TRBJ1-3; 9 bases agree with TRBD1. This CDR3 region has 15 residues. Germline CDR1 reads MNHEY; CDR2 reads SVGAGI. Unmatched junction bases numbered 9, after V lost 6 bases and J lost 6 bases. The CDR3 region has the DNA TGTGCCAGCAGACAGATGGACAGGGGAATAAACACCATATATTTT. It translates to CASRQMDRGINTIYF.

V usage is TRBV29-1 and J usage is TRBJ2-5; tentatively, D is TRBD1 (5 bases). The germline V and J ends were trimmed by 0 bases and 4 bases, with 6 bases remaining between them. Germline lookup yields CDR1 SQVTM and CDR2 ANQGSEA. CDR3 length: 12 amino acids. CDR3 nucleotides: TGCAGCGTTGAAGAACAGGTAGAGACCCAGTACTTC. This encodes CSVEEQVETQYF.

This CDR3 is CASSSRGGGNNEQFF. The CDR3 DNA is TGTGCCAGCAGCTCACGGGGGGGCGGGAACAATGAGCAGTTCTTC. The chain carries TRBV7-2 and TRBJ2-1, with 8 bases aligning to TRBD2. Trimming took 4 bases from V and 5 from J; bases not matched to a gene: 7. The CDR3 length is 15 residues. The V gene's germline CDR1 is SGHTA and CDR2 FQGNSA. The full variable domain, its missing parts supplied by reference TRBV7-2 and TRBJ2-1, is GAGVSQSPSNKVTEKGKDVELRCDPISGHTALYWYRQSLGQGLEFLIYFQGNSAPDKSGLPSDRFSAERTGGSVSTLTIQRTQQEDSAVYLCASSSRGGGNNEQFFGPGTRLTVL.

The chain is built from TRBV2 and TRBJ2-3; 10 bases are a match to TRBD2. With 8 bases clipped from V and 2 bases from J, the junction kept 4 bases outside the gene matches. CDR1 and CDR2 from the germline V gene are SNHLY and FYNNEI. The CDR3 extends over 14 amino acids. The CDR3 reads CASYSGRATDTQYF. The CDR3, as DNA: TGTGCCAGCTACAGCGGGAGGGCCACAGATACGCAGTATTTT.

This CDR3 is CASSEGQGRLFNYGYTF. In DNA, the CDR3 is TGCGCCAGCAGCGAGGGACAGGGGCGCCTCTTTAACTATGGCTACACCTTC. J is TRBJ1-2 and V is TRBV5-1, with 10 bases identical to TRBD1. The CDR3 has 17 amino acids. Germline CDR1 SGHRS, CDR2 YFSETQ. V lost 4 bases to trimming and J lost 1 base; unmatched junction nucleotides: 10.

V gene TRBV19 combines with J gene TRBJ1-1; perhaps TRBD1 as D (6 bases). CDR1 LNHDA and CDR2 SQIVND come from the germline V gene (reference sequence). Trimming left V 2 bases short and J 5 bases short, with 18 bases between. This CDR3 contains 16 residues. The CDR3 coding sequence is TGTGCCAGTAGTATATTGGCAGGGGAGGGGTGGACTGAAGCTTTCTTT. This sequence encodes CASSILAGEGWTEAFF.

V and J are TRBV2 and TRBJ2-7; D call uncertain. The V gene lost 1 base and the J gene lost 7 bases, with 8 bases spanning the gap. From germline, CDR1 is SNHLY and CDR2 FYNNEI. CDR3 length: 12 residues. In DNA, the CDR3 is TGTGCCAGCAGTGAAGGCCTCCGGGAGCAGTACTTC. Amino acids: CASSEGLREQYF.

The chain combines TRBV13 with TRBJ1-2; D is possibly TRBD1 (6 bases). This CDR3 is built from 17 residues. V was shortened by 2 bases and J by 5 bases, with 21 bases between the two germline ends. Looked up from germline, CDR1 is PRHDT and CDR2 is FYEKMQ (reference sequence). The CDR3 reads CASSLSGWGQAGYGYTF. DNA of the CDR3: TGTGCCAGCAGCTTAAGCGGATGGGGGCAGGCCGGATATGGCTACACCTTC.

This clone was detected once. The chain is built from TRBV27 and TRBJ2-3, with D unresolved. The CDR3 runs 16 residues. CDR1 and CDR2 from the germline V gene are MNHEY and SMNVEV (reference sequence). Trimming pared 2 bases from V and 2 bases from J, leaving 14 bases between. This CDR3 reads CASSLTFDTFTDTQYF. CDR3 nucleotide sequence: TGTGCCAGCAGTTTAACTTTCGACACCTTCACAGATACGCAGTATTTT.